This T cell receptor (beta chain) was identified in a study of shared clonotypes between healthy human individuals. From CD4+ cells came CD45RA+ naive and CD45RA-negative memory subsets. Genomic DNA of each subset was evenly split across several immunoSEQ plates. Assay: immunoSEQ multiplex PCR; the TCRdb copy retains only in-frame clones and omits some. The repertoire includes over 700,000 clones, over 55% of them detected once, and about 1.7% sits in the top ten. The sequenced material came from memory CD4+ T cells sorted from blood. Subset meaning: CD45RA-negative fraction. This sequence originates from a woman aged 25 to 39 in good health.

CDR3 nucleotide sequence: TGTGCCAGCAGCTTGGCGGGACTTCTAACAGATACGCAGTATTTT. Translating it yields CASSLAGLLTDTQYF. The V and J genes are TRBV11-3 and TRBJ2-3; possible D gene TRBD2, 6 bases. The CDR3 is 15 residues long. CDR1 and CDR2 (germline): SGHNT, YENEEA. V lost 3 bases to trimming and J lost 3 bases, with 13 bases between them.